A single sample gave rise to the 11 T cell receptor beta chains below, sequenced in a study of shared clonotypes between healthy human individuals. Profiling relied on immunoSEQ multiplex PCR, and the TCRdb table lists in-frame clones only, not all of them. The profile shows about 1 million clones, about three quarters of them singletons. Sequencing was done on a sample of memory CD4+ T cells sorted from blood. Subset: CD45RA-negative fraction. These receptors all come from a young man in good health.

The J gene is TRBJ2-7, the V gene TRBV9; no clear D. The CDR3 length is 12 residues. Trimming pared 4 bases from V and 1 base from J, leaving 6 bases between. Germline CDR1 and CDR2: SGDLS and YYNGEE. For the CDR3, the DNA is TGTGCCAGCAGCCCGGGTTCCTACGAGCAGTACTTC. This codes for CASSPGSYEQYF.

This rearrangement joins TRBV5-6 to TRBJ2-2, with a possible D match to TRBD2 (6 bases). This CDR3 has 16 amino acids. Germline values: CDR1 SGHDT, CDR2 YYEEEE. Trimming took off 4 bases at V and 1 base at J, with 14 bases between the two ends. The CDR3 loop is CASSALRGWNTGELFF. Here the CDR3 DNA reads TGTGCCAGCAGCGCCCTACGGGGGTGGAACACCGGGGAGCTGTTTTTT.

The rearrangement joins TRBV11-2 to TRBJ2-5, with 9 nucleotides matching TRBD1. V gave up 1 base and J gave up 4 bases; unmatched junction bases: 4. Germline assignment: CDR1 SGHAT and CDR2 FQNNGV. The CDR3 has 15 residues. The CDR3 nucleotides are TGTGCCAGCAGCTTAGGACAGGGGGTGGTAGAGACCCAGTACTTC. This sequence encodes CASSLGQGVVETQYF.

The CDR3 coding sequence is TGTGCCGACGACAGGGGGCAGGGTGAAGCTTTCTTT. Protein: CADDRGQGEAFF. The chain combines TRBV30 with TRBJ1-1; 10 bases fit TRBD1. Germline CDR1 reads GTSNPN; CDR2 reads SVGIG (reference sequence). V shed 8 bases, J shed 7 bases, and the junction held 7 bases outside the gene matches. This CDR3 is built from 12 residues.

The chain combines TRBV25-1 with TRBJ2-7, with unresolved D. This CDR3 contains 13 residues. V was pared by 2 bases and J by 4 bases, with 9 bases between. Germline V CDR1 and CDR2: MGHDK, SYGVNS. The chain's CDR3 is CASSEPGLYEQYF. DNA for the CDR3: TGTGCCAGCAGTGAACCGGGTTTATACGAGCAGTACTTC.

CDR3 protein: CASSEPWRSNLNQPQHF. The DNA for the CDR3 is TGTGCCAGCAGTGAACCCTGGAGGAGTAATCTCAATCAGCCCCAGCATTTT. The rearrangement joins TRBV6-1 to TRBJ1-5; D gene unclear. CDR3 length equals 17 residues. Trimming removed 2 bases at V and 3 bases at J, with 17 bases between. Germline CDR1 and CDR2: MNHNS and SASEGT.

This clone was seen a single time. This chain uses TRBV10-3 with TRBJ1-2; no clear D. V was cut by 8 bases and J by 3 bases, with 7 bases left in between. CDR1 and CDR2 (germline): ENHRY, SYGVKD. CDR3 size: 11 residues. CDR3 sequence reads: CAIRRDYGYTF. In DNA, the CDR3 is TGTGCCATCCGGAGGGACTATGGCTACACCTTC.

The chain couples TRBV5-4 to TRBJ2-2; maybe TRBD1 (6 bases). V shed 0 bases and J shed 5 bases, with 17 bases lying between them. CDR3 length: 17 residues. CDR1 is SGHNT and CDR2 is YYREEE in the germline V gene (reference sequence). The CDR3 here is CASSLDKDHRVTGELFF. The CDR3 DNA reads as TGTGCCAGCAGCTTGGATAAAGACCACAGGGTTACCGGGGAGCTGTTTTTT.

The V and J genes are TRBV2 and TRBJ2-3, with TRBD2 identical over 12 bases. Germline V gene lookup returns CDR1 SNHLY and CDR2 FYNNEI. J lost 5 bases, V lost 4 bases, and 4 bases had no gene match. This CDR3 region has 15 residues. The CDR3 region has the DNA TGTGCCAGCAGTGGGACTAGCGGGGCTGGAGATACGCAGTATTTT. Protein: CASSGTSGAGDTQYF.

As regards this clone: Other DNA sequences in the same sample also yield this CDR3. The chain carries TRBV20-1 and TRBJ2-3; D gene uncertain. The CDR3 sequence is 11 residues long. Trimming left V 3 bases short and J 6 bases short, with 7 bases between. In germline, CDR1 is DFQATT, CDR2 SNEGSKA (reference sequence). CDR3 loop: CSARLTDTQYF. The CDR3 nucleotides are TGCAGTGCTAGGCTGACCGATACGCAGTATTTT.

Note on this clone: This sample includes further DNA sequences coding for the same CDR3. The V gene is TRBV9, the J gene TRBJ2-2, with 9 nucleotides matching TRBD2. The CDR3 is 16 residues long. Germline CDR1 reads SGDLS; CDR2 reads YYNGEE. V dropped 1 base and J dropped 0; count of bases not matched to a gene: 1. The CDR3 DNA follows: TGTGCCAGCAGCGTACGCGGGGGGGCGAACACCGGGGAGCTGTTTTTT. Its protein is CASSVRGGANTGELFF.